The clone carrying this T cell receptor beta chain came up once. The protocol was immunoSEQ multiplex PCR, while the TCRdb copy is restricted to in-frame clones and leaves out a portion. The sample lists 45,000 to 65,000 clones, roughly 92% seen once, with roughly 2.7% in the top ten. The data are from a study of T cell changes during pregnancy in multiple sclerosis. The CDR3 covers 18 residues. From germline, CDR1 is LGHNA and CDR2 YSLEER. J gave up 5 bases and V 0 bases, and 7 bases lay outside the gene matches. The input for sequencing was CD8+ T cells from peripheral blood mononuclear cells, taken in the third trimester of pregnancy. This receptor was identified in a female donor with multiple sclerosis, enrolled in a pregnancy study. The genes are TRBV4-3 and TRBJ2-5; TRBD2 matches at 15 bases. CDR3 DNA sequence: TGCGCCAGCAGCCAAGATGGACTAGCGGGAGGGGGCGCGGAGACCCAGTACTTC. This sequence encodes CASSQDGLAGGGAETQYF.